These T cell receptor beta chains were read from a single sample in a study of read filtering for tumor transcriptome and immune sequencing. TCRdb fed the reads into MiXCR, producing one record per CDR3 protein. The sample contains some 120,000 distinct CDR3 sequences, 13% of which appear only once. The specimen was a population of CD138-negative cells sorted from bone marrow. Receptors were obtained from a donor aged 40 or older with multiple myeloma. CDR3s include the opening cysteine and the closing phenylalanine or tryptophan. D genes are given only for firm matches. Only part of the rows carry a size: once, few, many, or a class if the clone is expanded.

cdr3_nt: TGTGCCAGCAGCGCCCTCCGGGACACAAATCAGCCCCAGCATTTT
cdr3_aa: CASSALRDTNQPQHF
v_call: TRBV9
cdr3_length: 15
j_call: TRBJ1-5
clone_size: NA
d_call: NA

cdr3_nt: TGCGCCAGCAGTCGGACTAGCGGGGCTACCCTCTACAATGAGCAGTTCTTC
cdr3_aa: CASSRTSGATLYNEQFF
v_call: TRBV5-1
cdr3_length: 17
j_call: TRBJ2-1
clone_size: many
d_call: TRBD2

cdr3_nt: TGTGCCAGCAGCTCGTGGACGACCCAGTCTAATGAGCAGTTCTTC
cdr3_aa: CASSSWTTQSNEQFF
v_call: TRBV28
cdr3_length: 15
j_call: TRBJ2-1
clone_size: many
d_call: NA

cdr3_nt: TGCAGTGCCCGGGGGGCGAGCACCGGGGAGCTGTTTTTT
cdr3_aa: CSARGASTGELFF
v_call: TRBV20-1
cdr3_length: 13
j_call: TRBJ2-2
clone_size: few
d_call: NA

cdr3_nt: TGTGCCAGCTCACCAGCCACTAGCGGGTACGAGCAGTACTTC
cdr3_aa: CASSPATSGYEQYF
v_call: TRBV18
cdr3_length: 14
j_call: TRBJ2-7
clone_size: many
d_call: TRBD2

cdr3_nt: TGCAGTGCTTCTCCGGACAGGGATAAAATATTGGAGACCCAGTACTTC
cdr3_aa: CSASPDRDKILETQYF
v_call: TRBV20-1
cdr3_length: 16
j_call: TRBJ2-5
clone_size: NA
d_call: TRBD1

cdr3_nt: TGTGCCAGCAGCTTGTTGGGGGGGGGTCAGCCCCAGCATTTT
cdr3_aa: CASSLLGGGQPQHF
v_call: TRBV5-4
cdr3_length: 14
j_call: TRBJ1-5
clone_size: NA
d_call: NA

cdr3_nt: TGTGCCTGGAGTGTAACTGCCAGGGAAACTGAAGCTTTCTTT
cdr3_aa: CAWSVTARETEAFF
v_call: TRBV30
cdr3_length: 14
j_call: TRBJ1-1
clone_size: few
d_call: NA

cdr3_nt: TGTGCCAGCAGTCCGAGGGGGGCGTTCGATGAGCAGTTCTTC
cdr3_aa: CASSPRGAFDEQFF
v_call: TRBV7-2
cdr3_length: 14
j_call: TRBJ2-1
clone_size: many
d_call: NA

cdr3_nt: TGCAGTGCTAGGGACCTCCACCAGGGTCTGGGGACTGAAGCTTTCTTT
cdr3_aa: CSARDLHQGLGTEAFF
v_call: TRBV20-1
cdr3_length: 16
j_call: TRBJ1-1
clone_size: many
d_call: NA

cdr3_nt: TGTGCCAGCAGCCCCGGGGGGGCTGGAGATACGCAGTATTTT
cdr3_aa: CASSPGGAGDTQYF
v_call: TRBV3-1
cdr3_length: 14
j_call: TRBJ2-3
clone_size: many
d_call: TRBD2

cdr3_nt: TGCAGCGCCGCGGACAGACTCCTACAAGAGACTCAGTACTTC
cdr3_aa: CSAADRLLQETQYF
v_call: TRBV29-1
cdr3_length: 14
j_call: TRBJ2-5
clone_size: NA
d_call: NA

cdr3_nt: TGCGCCAGCAGCCCTGCGACCGCCTCCTACGAGCAGTACTTC
cdr3_aa: CASSPATASYEQYF
v_call: TRBV5-1
cdr3_length: 14
j_call: TRBJ2-7
clone_size: many
d_call: NA

cdr3_nt: TGCAGTGTCAACCGGGACAGGGGTCTAGCCAAAAACATTCAGTACTTC
cdr3_aa: CSVNRDRGLAKNIQYF
v_call: TRBV20-1
cdr3_length: 16
j_call: TRBJ2-4
clone_size: many
d_call: TRBD1

cdr3_nt: TGTGCCAGCTCACCCCTGCGGTCGGGGTCAGATACGCAGTATTTT
cdr3_aa: CASSPLRSGSDTQYF
v_call: TRBV18
cdr3_length: 15
j_call: TRBJ2-3
clone_size: many
d_call: NA

cdr3_nt: TGCAGCGTCGGAACGAGGGGGCGGGAGCTGTTTTTT
cdr3_aa: CSVGTRGRELFF
v_call: TRBV29-1
cdr3_length: 12
j_call: TRBJ2-2
clone_size: many
d_call: TRBD1

cdr3_nt: TGCGCCAGCAGCAGACGACAGAGACCCTACAATGAGCAGTTCTTC
cdr3_aa: CASSRRQRPYNEQFF
v_call: TRBV5-1
cdr3_length: 15
j_call: TRBJ2-1
clone_size: NA
d_call: NA

cdr3_nt: TGCGCCAGCAGTCAACCGGGAGGGTGTGGCAATGAGCAGTTCTTC
cdr3_aa: CASSQPGGCGNEQFF
v_call: TRBV23-1
cdr3_length: 15
j_call: TRBJ2-1
clone_size: many
d_call: TRBD2

cdr3_nt: TGCGCCAGCAGTCAAAAGGCTAGCGGGGGGCCCCAAGAGACCCAGTACTTC
cdr3_aa: CASSQKASGGPQETQYF
v_call: TRBV23-1
cdr3_length: 17
j_call: TRBJ2-5
clone_size: few
d_call: TRBD2

cdr3_nt: TGTGCCAGTACCCTTTGGGGGTCGGGCTATGGCTACACCTTC
cdr3_aa: CASTLWGSGYGYTF
v_call: TRBV12-3/TRBV12-4
cdr3_length: 14
j_call: TRBJ1-2
clone_size: NA
d_call: NA

cdr3_nt: TGCGCCAGCAGCTTGGGGATTTTGGGGGGCCAGGCTTTCTTT
cdr3_aa: CASSLGILGGQAFF
v_call: TRBV5-1
cdr3_length: 14
j_call: TRBJ1-1
clone_size: many
d_call: NA

cdr3_nt: TGTGCCAGCAGCGAACAGCGGGAGTGGAATGAGCAGTTCTTC
cdr3_aa: CASSEQREWNEQFF
v_call: TRBV14
cdr3_length: 14
j_call: TRBJ2-1
clone_size: many
d_call: TRBD2

cdr3_nt: TGCAGCGTTGGGGAGGGAGGGAGCACTGAAGCTTTCTTT
cdr3_aa: CSVGEGGSTEAFF
v_call: TRBV29-1
cdr3_length: 13
j_call: TRBJ1-1
clone_size: many
d_call: NA

cdr3_nt: TGTGCCAGCTCACCACAAGGGTCGGGACAGGGAAGAGGGGGGAGCTACGAGCAGTACTTC
cdr3_aa: CASSPQGSGQGRGGSYEQYF
v_call: TRBV18
cdr3_length: 20
j_call: TRBJ2-7
clone_size: many
d_call: TRBD1

cdr3_nt: TGCGCCAGCAGCCAAGTACCCGGGGAAGGGACCCAGTACTTC
cdr3_aa: CASSQVPGEGTQYF
v_call: TRBV4-1
cdr3_length: 14
j_call: TRBJ2-5
clone_size: few
d_call: NA

cdr3_nt: TGCAGCGTTGAGGGCTGGAGCGGGGGGGCCAATGAGCAGTTCTTC
cdr3_aa: CSVEGWSGGANEQFF
v_call: TRBV29-1
cdr3_length: 15
j_call: TRBJ2-1
clone_size: medium-sized
d_call: TRBD2

cdr3_nt: TGTGCCAGCAGCCAAGACACAGGTACATTCTACGAGCAGTACTTC
cdr3_aa: CASSQDTGTFYEQYF
v_call: TRBV3-1
cdr3_length: 15
j_call: TRBJ2-7
clone_size: NA
d_call: NA

cdr3_nt: TGTGCCAGCAGCTCCGGACAGCAAGAGACCCAGTACTTC
cdr3_aa: CASSSGQQETQYF
v_call: TRBV7-3
cdr3_length: 13
j_call: TRBJ2-5
clone_size: few
d_call: NA

cdr3_nt: TGTGCCAGCAGTTACACCTCAGCGAGTTCTAGCACAGATACGCAGTATTTT
cdr3_aa: CASSYTSASSSTDTQYF
v_call: TRBV6-6
cdr3_length: 17
j_call: TRBJ2-3
clone_size: many
d_call: NA